The 19 T cell receptor beta chains below were found in one sample sequenced in a study of CD8+CD57+ T cells in acquired aplastic anemia. The authors sequenced patients whose flow cytometry had shown CD8+CD57+ cell expansion. CDR3 and TCR beta VDJ profiling relied on genomic DNA as the template. TCRdb re-called the reads through MiXCR, storing one row per CDR3 protein. The sample shows under 200,000 distinct CDR3 sequences, roughly 50% of them seen only once. The sequenced sample consisted of sorted CD4+, CD8+, or CD8+CD57+ T cells (not recorded which) from PBMCs. Receptor source: a human donor with aplastic anemia.

This clonotype was counted only a few times. The V gene is TRBV15, the J gene TRBJ2-3; tentatively, D is TRBD2 (6 bases). The CDR3 runs 16 residues. In germline, CDR1 is LNHNV, CDR2 YYDKDF (reference sequence). The ends were cut back, 3 bases at V and 5 bases at J, with 18 bases in the middle. The CDR3 DNA sequence: TGTGCCACCAGCAGCTACTTAGGAGGGGCTGGAGATACGCAGTATTTT. Translating gives CATSSYLGGAGDTQYF.

The chain employs TRBV12-3 or TRBV12-4 and TRBJ2-5, with 8 bases identical to TRBD1. The ends lost 8 bases at V and 5 bases at J; junction bases unmatched: 7. The CDR3 spans 13 residues. CDR3 bases: TGTGCCAGCCGTAGGACAGGGTTGGAGACCCAGTACTTC. Protein: CASRRTGLETQYF.

In this sample, this clonotype turned up many times. The chain couples TRBV11-2 to TRBJ2-7, with TRBD1 identical over 9 bases. Trimming cost V 4 bases and J 5 bases; bases outside gene matches: 3. The CDR3 loop spans 13 amino acids. CDR1 and CDR2 from the germline V gene are SGHAT and FQNNGV. The CDR3 DNA reads TGTGCCAGCAGCTGGGACAGGGAAAACGAGCAGTACTTC. This sequence encodes CASSWDRENEQYF.

This chain uses TRBV20-1 with TRBJ2-7, with D possibly matching TRBD1 (6 bases). The V end lost 0 bases, the J end lost 7 bases, and 19 bases lay between the germline ends. Germline CDR1 and CDR2: DFQATT and SNEGSKA (reference sequence). The CDR3 has 15 residues. CDR3 in amino acids: CSARDRRTGSWEQYF. The CDR3, as DNA: TGCAGTGCTAGAGATCGAAGAACAGGGTCTTGGGAGCAGTACTTC.

In its sample, this clonotype was seen many times. V is TRBV5-1 and J is TRBJ2-1, with 7 bases identical to TRBD2. J lost 7 bases, V lost 0 bases, and 7 bases had no gene match. The CDR3 totals 15 residues. Germline V gene lookup returns CDR1 SGHRS and CDR2 YFSETQ. The CDR3 sequence: CASSLGSGILNEQFF. The DNA of the CDR3 is TGCGCCAGCAGCTTGGGAAGCGGGATATTAAATGAGCAGTTCTTC.

This clonotype was detected ten times or more. This chain uses TRBV6-1 with TRBJ1-1, with TRBD1 identical over 9 bases. The CDR3 has 13 residues. V lost 6 bases, J lost 5 bases, and 4 bases stayed unmatched. Germline CDR1 is MNHNS and CDR2 is SASEGT. The CDR3 DNA follows: TGTGCCAGCAGGGGACAGGGAGAAACTGAAGCTTTCTTT. As protein: CASRGQGETEAFF.

V usage is TRBV12-3 or TRBV12-4 and J usage is TRBJ1-1; D might be TRBD1 (6 bases). The V end was cut by 5 bases, the J end by 3 bases, with 16 bases between. The CDR3 runs to 15 residues. The CDR3 loop is CASSILQGVDTEAFF. The DNA of the CDR3 is TGTGCCAGCAGTATCTTACAGGGAGTTGACACTGAAGCTTTCTTT.

This clonotype showed up many times. The V call is TRBV19, the J call TRBJ1-2, with D possibly being TRBD1 (5 bases). From germline, CDR1 is LNHDA and CDR2 SQIVND (reference sequence). The CDR3 spans 14 residues. V was cut by 5 bases and J by 4 bases, with 14 bases left in between. The DNA of the CDR3 is TGTGCCAGTAGTGCCGCCAGGGCACCCTATGGCTACACCTTC. This sequence encodes CASSAARAPYGYTF. Combining the CDR3 with reference TRBV19 and TRBJ1-2 gives the whole variable domain DGGITQSPKYLFRKEGQNVTLSCEQNLNHDAMYWYRQDPGQGLRLIYYSQIVNDFQKGDIAEGYSVSREKKESFPLTVTSAQKNPTAFYLCASSAARAPYGYTFGSGTRLTVV.

Comment on this clonotype: One end of the junction fails to match germline, which may point to a read error. This CDR3 is CAGSSTFREMGYNEQFF. For the CDR3, the DNA is TGTGCCGGCAGTTCCACATTCCGGGAGATGGGGTACAATGAGCAGTTCTTC. This chain connects TRBV6-2 or TRBV6-3 to TRBJ2-1, with D possibly matching TRBD2 (6 bases). The CDR3 totals 17 residues. Germline CDR1 reads MNHEY; CDR2 reads SVGEGT.

This chain uses TRBV2 with TRBJ2-7, with 10 bases fitting TRBD1. CDR1 is SNHLY and CDR2 is FYNNEI in the germline V gene. V shed 5 bases and J 2 bases; nucleotides not matched to a gene: 3. This CDR3 contains 14 residues. CDR3 bases: TGTGCCAGCAGTCGGACAGGGGGAACCTACGAGCAGTACTTC. Amino acids: CASSRTGGTYEQYF.

Many counts were recorded for this clonotype. The chain employs TRBV9 and TRBJ2-7; D not resolved. Germline V gene sequence: CDR1 SGDLS, CDR2 YYNGEE. The CDR3 loop spans 13 amino acids. With 4 bases removed from V and 2 bases from J, the gap between germline ends came to 10 bases. CDR3 sequence reads: CASSLLTTYEQYF. The CDR3 DNA is TGTGCCAGCAGCCTTCTTACCACCTACGAGCAGTACTTC.

The J gene is TRBJ2-6, the V gene TRBV20-1; D is unclear. Germline V gene lookup returns CDR1 DFQATT and CDR2 SNEGSKA (reference sequence). V lost 3 bases and J 2 bases, leaving 11 bases between the germline ends. The CDR3 consists of 15 residues. Here the CDR3 reads CSASPSRPGANVLTF. The CDR3 coding sequence is TGCAGTGCTAGTCCTTCTCGGCCTGGGGCCAACGTCCTGACTTTC.

The chain couples TRBV20-1 to TRBJ1-6; no clear D. The CDR3 length is 15 residues. V was shortened by 0 bases and J by 4 bases, with 10 bases between the two germline ends. Germline CDR1 DFQATT, CDR2 SNEGSKA (reference sequence). The CDR3 region is CSARDRLAYNSPLHF. The DNA for the CDR3 is TGCAGTGCTAGAGATAGGCTGGCTTATAATTCACCCCTCCACTTT.

This clonotype came up many times. The V and J genes are TRBV7-2 and TRBJ2-3; unclear D gene. Germline lookup yields CDR1 SGHTA and CDR2 FQGNSA. Trimming removed 1 base at V and 3 bases at J, with 8 bases between. The CDR3 covers 14 residues. The CDR3 DNA sequence: TGTGCCAGCAGCTTAGAAGTGGTGACAGATACGCAGTATTTT. It codes for CASSLEVVTDTQYF.

With respect to this clonotype: At one end the junction does not follow the germline gene, possibly because of a read error. The chain is built from TRBV10-3 and TRBJ1-2; D is possibly TRBD1 (6 bases). Germline CDR1 and CDR2: ENHRY and SYGVKD. The CDR3 is made up of 14 amino acids. CDR3 coding DNA: TGTGCCACCAGTGGAAGGACAGAGGCCTATGGCTACACCTTC. Translated, it gives CATSGRTEAYGYTF.

The chain employs TRBV20-1 and TRBJ1-1; 7 bases map to TRBD1. CDR3 size: 13 residues. Trimming at V came to 5 bases and at J to 0 bases, leaving 3 bases not matched to a gene. CDR1 DFQATT and CDR2 SNEGSKA come from the germline V gene (reference sequence). The CDR3 DNA sequence: TGCAGTGCTTGCGACAGGGTGAACACTGAAGCTTTCTTT. Translated, it gives CSACDRVNTEAFF.

The CDR3 sequence: CASSAGTVDGYTF. CDR3 coding DNA: TGCGCCAGCAGTGCCGGGACAGTGGATGGCTACACCTTC. The genes are TRBV10-2 and TRBJ1-2; 7 bases fit TRBD1. The germline gives CDR1 WSHSY, CDR2 SAAADI. Trimming at V came to 4 bases and at J to 6 bases, leaving 5 bases not matched to a gene. This CDR3 contains 13 residues.

This clonotype appeared a few times. This may come from a read error, since a much larger clone is one base off. The CDR3 DNA reads TGTGCCACCAGGGGGACAGGGAGCCACGAGCGGTACTTC. Protein: CATRGTGSHERYF. The chain couples TRBV24-1 to TRBJ2-7; TRBD1 aligns across 9 bases. Germline-derived CDR1 and CDR2 are KGHDR and SFDVKD. This CDR3 has 13 residues.

This clonotype has only one observation. This rearrangement joins TRBV11-2 to TRBJ2-5; possible D gene TRBD2, 5 bases. The CDR3 covers 15 residues. Germline values: CDR1 SGHAT, CDR2 FQNNGV. Trimming stripped 2 bases from V and 2 bases from J, with 12 bases between. The chain's CDR3 is CASSLRGQSQETQYF. In DNA form, the CDR3 reads TGTGCCAGCAGCTTACGAGGGCAGAGTCAAGAGACCCAGTACTTC.